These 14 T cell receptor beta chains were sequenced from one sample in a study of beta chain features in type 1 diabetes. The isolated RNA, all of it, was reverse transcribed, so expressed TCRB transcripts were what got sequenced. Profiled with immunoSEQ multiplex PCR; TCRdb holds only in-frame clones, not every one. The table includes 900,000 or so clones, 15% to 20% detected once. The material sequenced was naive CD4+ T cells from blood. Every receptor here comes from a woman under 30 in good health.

The CDR3 region is CATSAGGAEAFF. The CDR3, as DNA: TGTGCCACCTCCGCCGGGGGGGCGGAAGCTTTCTTT. V usage is TRBV7-9 and J usage is TRBJ1-1; weak D call: TRBD1 (6 bases). Germline V lookup: CDR1 SEHNR, CDR2 FQNEAQ (reference sequence). The V end was cut by 10 bases, the J end by 8 bases, with 17 bases between. The CDR3 contains 12 residues.

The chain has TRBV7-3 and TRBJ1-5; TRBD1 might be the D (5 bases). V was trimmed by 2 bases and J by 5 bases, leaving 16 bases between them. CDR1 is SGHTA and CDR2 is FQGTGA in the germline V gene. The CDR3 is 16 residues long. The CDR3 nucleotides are TGTGCCAGCAGCTTAGCCCTGGACAATCCCCATCAGCCCCAGCATTTT. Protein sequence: CASSLALDNPHQPQHF.

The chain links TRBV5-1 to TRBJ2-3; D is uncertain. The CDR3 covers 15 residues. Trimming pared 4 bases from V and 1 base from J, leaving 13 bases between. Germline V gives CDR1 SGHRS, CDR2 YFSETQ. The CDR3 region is CASSSLPHRTDTQYF. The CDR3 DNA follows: TGCGCCAGCAGCAGCTTACCACATCGCACAGATACGCAGTATTTT. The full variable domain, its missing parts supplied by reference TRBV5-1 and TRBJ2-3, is KAGVTQTPRYLIKTRGQQVTLSCSPISGHRSVSWYQQTPGQGLQFLFEYFSETQRNKGNFPGRFSGRQFSNSRSEMNVSTLELGDSALYLCASSSLPHRTDTQYFGPGTRLTVL.

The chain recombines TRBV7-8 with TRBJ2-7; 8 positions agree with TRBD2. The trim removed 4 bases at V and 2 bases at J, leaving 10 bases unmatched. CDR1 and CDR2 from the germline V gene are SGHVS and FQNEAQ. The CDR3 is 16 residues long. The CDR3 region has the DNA TGTGCCAGCAGCTCGCATAGACTAGCGCAAACCTACGAGCAGTACTTC. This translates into CASSSHRLAQTYEQYF. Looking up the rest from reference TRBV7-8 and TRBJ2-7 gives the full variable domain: GAGVSQSPRYKVAKRGQDVALRCDPISGHVSLFWYQQALGQGPEFLTYFQNEAQLDKSGLPSDRFFAERPEGSVSTLKIQRTQQEDSAVYLCASSSHRLAQTYEQYFGPGTRLTVT.

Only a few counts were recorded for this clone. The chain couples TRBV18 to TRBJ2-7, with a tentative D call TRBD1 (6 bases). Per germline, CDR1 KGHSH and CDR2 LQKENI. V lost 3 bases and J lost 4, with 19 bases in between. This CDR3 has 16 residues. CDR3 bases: TGTGCCAGCTCACCGAACCTCGCAGGGGCCGGGTACGAGCAGTACTTC. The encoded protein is CASSPNLAGAGYEQYF.

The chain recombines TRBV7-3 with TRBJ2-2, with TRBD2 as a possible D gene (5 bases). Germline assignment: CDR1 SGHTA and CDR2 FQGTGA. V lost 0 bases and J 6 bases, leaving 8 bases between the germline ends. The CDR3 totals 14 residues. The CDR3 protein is CASSLTRGSGELFF. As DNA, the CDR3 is TGTGCCAGCAGCTTAACTCGGGGATCCGGGGAGCTGTTTTTT.

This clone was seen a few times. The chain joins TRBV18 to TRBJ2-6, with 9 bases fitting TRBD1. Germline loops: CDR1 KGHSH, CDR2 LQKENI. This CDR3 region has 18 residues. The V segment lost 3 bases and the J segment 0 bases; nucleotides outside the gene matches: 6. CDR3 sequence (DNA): TGTGCCAGCTCACCGTGGGACAGGGTCCTCTCTGGGGCCAACGTCCTGACTTTC. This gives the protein CASSPWDRVLSGANVLTF.

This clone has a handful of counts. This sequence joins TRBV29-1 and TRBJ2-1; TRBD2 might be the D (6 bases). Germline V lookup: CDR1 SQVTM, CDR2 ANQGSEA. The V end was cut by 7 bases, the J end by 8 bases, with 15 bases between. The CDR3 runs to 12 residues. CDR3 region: CSARDGGDEQFF. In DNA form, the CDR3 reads TGCAGCGCCCGGGACGGCGGGGATGAGCAGTTCTTC.

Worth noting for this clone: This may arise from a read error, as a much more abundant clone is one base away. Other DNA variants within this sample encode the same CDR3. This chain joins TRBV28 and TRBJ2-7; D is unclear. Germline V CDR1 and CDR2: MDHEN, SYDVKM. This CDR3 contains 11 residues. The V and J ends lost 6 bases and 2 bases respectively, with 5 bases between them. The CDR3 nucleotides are TGTGCCAGCAGCTCACCCTACGAGCAGTACTTC. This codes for CASSSPYEQYF.

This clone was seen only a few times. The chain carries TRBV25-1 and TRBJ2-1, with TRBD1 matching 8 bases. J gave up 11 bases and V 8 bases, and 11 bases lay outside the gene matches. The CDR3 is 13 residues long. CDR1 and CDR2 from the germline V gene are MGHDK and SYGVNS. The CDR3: CASSRAGTGQQFF. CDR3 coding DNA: TGTGCCAGCTCCCGTGCCGGGACAGGCCAGCAGTTCTTC.

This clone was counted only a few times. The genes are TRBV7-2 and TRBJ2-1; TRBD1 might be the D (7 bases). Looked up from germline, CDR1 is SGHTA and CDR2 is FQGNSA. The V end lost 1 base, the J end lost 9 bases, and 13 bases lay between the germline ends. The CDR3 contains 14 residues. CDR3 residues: CASSLEGQGGEQFF. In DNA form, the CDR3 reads TGTGCCAGCAGCTTAGAAGGGCAGGGGGGTGAGCAGTTCTTC.

In DNA form, the CDR3 reads TGTGCCAGCAGCTATTCAGACCACCGCAATGAGCAGTTCTTC. It translates to CASSYSDHRNEQFF. The chain employs TRBV5-4 and TRBJ2-1; no clear D gene. The CDR3 runs 14 residues. The V gene's germline CDR1 is SGHNT and CDR2 YYREEE (reference sequence). The V gene lost 3 bases and the J gene lost 6 bases, with 13 bases spanning the gap.

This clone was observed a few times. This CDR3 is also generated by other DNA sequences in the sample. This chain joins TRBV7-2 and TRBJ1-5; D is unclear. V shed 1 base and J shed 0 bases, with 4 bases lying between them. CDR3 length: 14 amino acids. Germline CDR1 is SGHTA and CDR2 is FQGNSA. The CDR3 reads CASSLGLSNQPQHF. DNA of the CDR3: TGTGCCAGCAGCTTAGGGCTTAGCAATCAGCCCCAGCATTTT.

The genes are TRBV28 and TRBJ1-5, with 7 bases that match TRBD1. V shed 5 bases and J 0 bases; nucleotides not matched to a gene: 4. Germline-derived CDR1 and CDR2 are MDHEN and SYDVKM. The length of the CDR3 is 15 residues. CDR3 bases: TGTGCCAGCAGTCTAGGGACAGATAGCAATCAGCCCCAGCATTTT. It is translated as CASSLGTDSNQPQHF. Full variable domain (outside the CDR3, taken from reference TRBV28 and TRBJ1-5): DVKVTQSSRYLVKRTGEKVFLECVQDMDHENMFWYRQDPGLGLRLIYFSYDVKMKEKGDIPEGYSVSREKKERFSLILESASTNQTSMYLCASSLGTDSNQPQHFGDGTRLSIL.